This TCR beta chain was profiled in a study of shared clonotypes between healthy human individuals. TCRdb keeps only in-frame clones here, not all; method: immunoSEQ multiplex PCR. The profile shows roughly 1,600,000 clones, about 98.5% of them singletons. This CDR3 contains 14 residues. The germline V gene encodes CDR1 MNHEY and CDR2 SVGAGI. V was shortened by 4 bases and J by 4 bases, with 11 bases between the two germline ends. The receptor was isolated from a man in his thirties or forties in good health. This chain links TRBV6-5 with TRBJ2-1, with D uncertain. Sequenced sample: naive CD4+ T cells sorted from blood. Subset here: CD45RA+ positively selected. This CDR3 is CASSSTGPYNEQFF. The CDR3 coding sequence is TGTGCCAGCAGTTCAACCGGCCCTTACAATGAGCAGTTCTTC.